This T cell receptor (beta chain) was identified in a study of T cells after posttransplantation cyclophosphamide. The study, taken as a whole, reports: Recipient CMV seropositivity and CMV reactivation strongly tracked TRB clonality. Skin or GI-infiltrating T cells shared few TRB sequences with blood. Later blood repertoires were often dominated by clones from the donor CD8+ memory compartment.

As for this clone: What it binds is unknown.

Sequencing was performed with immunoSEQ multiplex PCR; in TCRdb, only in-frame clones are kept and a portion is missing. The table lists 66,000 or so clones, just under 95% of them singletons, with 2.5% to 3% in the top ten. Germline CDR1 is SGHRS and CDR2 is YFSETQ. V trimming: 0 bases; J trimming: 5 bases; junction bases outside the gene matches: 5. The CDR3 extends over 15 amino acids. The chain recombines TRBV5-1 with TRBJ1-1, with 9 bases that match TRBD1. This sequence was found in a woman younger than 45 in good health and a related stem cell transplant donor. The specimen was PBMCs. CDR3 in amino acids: CASSLGTGDRTEAFF. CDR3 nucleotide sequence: TGCGCCAGCAGCTTGGGGACAGGGGATAGAACTGAAGCTTTCTTT.